The rows below give T cell receptor beta chains drawn from one sample of a study of spatial heterogeneity in lung cancer. TCRdb recomputed calls from the 5' RACE reads with MiXCR, one row per CDR3 protein. The table shows 55,000 to 70,000 distinct CDR3 sequences, with roughly 5.9% occurring only once. This specimen was PBMCs, taken at surgery. All receptors come from a female donor with early-stage non-small cell lung cancer. Each CDR3 is given without its conserved first and last residue.

V gene,CDR3 protein
TRBV24-1,ATSQGAGYGYT
TRBV5-1,ASSEDRASYEQY
TRBV15,ATSRPGVLADTQY
TRBV19,ASSLDRGNAEQF
TRBV5-8,ASSLDRGNSQETQY
TRBV28,ASSSGRIYEQY
TRBV5-1,ASSPERTQY
TRBV11-3,ASSPTSVTGELF
TRBV10-3,AISAMDSNQPQH
TRBV6-5,ASSYEGSGANVLT
TRBV5-4,ASSLKGGQGAREQY
TRBV7-9,ASRPTGGEQF
TRBV6-6,ASTPRDGNQPQH
TRBV5-1,ASSWDKSYGYT
TRBV6-1,AAKQRSGTDTQY
TRBV4-2,ASSQAAAKNIQY
TRBV10-3,AISLLGQETQY
TRBV21-1,ASSKVKGLGLFYNEQF
TRBV6-4,ASSGPNNSPLH
TRBV5-1,ASSTGQQNEKLF
TRBV2,ASSNGINGYT
TRBV7-3,ASSATSGTWDEQY
TRBV23-1,ATPGTGRKNEQF
TRBV2,ASSEKQGTSYEQY
TRBV21-1,ASSKRGTACNQPQH
TRBV3-1,ASSQQNIQY
TRBV5-6,ASSSPTGHPTQY
TRBV4-2,ASSQETSSGGNPGTQY
TRBV18,ASSPGSDPGND
TRBV6-5,ASSWNTEAF
TRBV18,ASTGLNTEAF
TRBV15,ATSRVQGAGNEQF
TRBV20-1,SARGARGYQPQH
TRBV7-2,ASSLGQAGEQF
TRBV27,ASSLSLGEGQETQY
TRBV2,ASAQTANTGELF
TRBV2,ASSAMGQGYGYT
TRBV5-1,ASSLREMNTEAF
TRBV10-1,ASSEGTSAPYNEQF
TRBV10-1,ASSESTVDTQY
TRBV20-1,SARDSLTDRAYGYT